This TCR beta chain is drawn from a study of T cells after posttransplantation cyclophosphamide. Overall study findings and caveats: Recipient CMV seropositivity and CMV reactivation strongly tracked TRB clonality. Skin or GI-infiltrating T cells shared few TRB sequences with blood. Donor-recipient repertoire similarity was low at 1-2 months, rising over year one.

A word on this clone: What it binds is not known.

This CDR3 has 11 amino acids. The ends lost 5 bases at V and 14 bases at J; junction bases unmatched: 8. From germline, CDR1 is MNHEY and CDR2 SVGAGI. Cyclophosphamide on days +3 and +4 followed busulfan-fludarabine conditioning and a marrow graft. Some clones are missing from TCRdb's copy, which holds only in-frame ones; the method was immunoSEQ multiplex PCR. Of several thousand clones in the sample, roughly 90% were seen once. This TCR was sampled from a female patient in her forties or fifties who received an allogeneic stem cell transplant from a related donor, was CMV-positive, and had no GVHD. Some T cells may be the graft donor's. Sequenced here: CD4+ T cells sorted from blood, sampled roughly 1,400 days after allogeneic stem cell transplant with posttransplant cyclophosphamide. The chain is built from TRBV6-5 and TRBJ1-2; the match to TRBD1 covers 7 bases. The CDR3 here is CASSELRGTTF. CDR3 bases: TGTGCCAGCAGTGAACTCAGGGGGACGACCTTC.